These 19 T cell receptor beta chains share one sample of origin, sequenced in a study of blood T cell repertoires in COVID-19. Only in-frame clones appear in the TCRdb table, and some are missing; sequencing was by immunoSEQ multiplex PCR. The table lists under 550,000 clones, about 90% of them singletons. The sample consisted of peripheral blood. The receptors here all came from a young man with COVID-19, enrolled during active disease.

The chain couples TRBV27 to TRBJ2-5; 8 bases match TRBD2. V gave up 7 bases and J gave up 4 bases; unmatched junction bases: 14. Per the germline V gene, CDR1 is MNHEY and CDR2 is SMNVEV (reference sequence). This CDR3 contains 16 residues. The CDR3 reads CASKPFGAGVGETQYF. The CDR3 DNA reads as TGTGCCAGCAAACCGTTTGGAGCGGGAGTCGGAGAGACCCAGTACTTC.

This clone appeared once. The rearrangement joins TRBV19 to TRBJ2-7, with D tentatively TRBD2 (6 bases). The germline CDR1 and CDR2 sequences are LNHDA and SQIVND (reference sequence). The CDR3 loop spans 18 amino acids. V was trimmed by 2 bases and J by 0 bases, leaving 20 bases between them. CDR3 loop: CASSIQHGGRHLSYEQYF. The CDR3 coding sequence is TGTGCCAGTAGTATACAACATGGGGGGAGACACCTCTCCTACGAGCAGTACTTC.

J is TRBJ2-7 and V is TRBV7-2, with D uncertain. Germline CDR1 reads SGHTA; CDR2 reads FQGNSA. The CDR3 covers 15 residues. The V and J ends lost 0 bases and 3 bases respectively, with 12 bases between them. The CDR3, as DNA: TGTGCCAGCAGCTTAGCTGTCGGAGAGTTCTACGAGCAGTACTTC. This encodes CASSLAVGEFYEQYF.

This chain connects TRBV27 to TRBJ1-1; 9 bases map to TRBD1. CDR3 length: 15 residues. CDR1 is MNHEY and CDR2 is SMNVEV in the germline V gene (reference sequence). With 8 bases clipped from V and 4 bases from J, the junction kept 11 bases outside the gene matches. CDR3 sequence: CASQIAGTGSTEAFF. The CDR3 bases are TGTGCCAGCCAGATAGCCGGGACAGGGAGCACTGAAGCTTTCTTT.

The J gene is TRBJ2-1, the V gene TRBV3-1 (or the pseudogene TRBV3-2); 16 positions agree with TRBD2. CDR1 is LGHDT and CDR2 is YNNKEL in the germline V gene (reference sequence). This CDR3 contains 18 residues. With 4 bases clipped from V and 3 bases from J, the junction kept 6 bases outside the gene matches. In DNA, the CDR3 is TGTGCCAGCAGCCCCGAGGGACTAGCGGGGGGGAACTACAATGAGCAGTTCTTC. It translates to CASSPEGLAGGNYNEQFF.

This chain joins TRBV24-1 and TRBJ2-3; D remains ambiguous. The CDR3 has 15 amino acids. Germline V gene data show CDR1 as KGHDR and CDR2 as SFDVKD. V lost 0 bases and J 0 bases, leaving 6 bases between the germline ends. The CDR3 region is CATSDLVRSTDTQYF. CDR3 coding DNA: TGTGCCACCAGTGATTTGGTCCGGAGCACAGATACGCAGTATTTT.

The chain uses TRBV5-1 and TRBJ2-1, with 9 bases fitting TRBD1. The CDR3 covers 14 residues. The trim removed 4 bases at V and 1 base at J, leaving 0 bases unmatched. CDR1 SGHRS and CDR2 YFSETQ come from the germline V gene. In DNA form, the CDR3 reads TGCGCCAGCAGCGGGACAGGGTCCTACAATGAGCAGTTCTTC. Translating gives CASSGTGSYNEQFF.

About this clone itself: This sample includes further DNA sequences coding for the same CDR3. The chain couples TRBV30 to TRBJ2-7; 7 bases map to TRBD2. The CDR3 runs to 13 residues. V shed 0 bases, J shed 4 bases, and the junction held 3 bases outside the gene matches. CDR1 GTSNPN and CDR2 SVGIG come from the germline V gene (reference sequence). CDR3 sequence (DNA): TGTGCCTGGAGTGTGGCGGGGGATTACGAGCAGTACTTC. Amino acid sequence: CAWSVAGDYEQYF.

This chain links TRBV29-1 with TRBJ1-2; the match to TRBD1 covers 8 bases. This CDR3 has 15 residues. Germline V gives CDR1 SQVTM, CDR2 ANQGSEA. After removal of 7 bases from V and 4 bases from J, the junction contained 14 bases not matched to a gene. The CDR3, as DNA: TGCAGCGCCAGGACAGGGAATAGGACTGGCTATGGCTACACCTTC. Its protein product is CSARTGNRTGYGYTF.

CDR3 region: CASSQGTGGAFTEAFF. Written as DNA, the CDR3 is TGTGCCAGCAGCCAAGGGACAGGGGGCGCGTTCACTGAAGCTTTCTTT. This sequence joins TRBV5-4 and TRBJ1-1; TRBD1 matches at 12 bases. There are 16 residues in the CDR3. V lost 4 bases to trimming and J lost 4 bases; unmatched junction nucleotides: 8. Germline V gives CDR1 SGHNT, CDR2 YYREEE (reference sequence).

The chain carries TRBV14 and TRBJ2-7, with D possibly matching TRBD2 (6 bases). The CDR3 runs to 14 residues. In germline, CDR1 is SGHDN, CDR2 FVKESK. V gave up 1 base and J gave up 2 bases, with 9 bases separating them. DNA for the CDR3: TGTGCCAGCAGCCAAGGCGGGGTTCCCTACGAGCAGTACTTC. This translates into CASSQGGVPYEQYF.

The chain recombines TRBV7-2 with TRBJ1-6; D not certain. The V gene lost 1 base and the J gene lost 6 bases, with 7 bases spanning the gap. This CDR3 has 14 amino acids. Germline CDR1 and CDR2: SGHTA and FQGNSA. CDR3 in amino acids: CASSLGRINSPLHF. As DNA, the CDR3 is TGTGCCAGCAGCTTAGGGCGGATTAATTCACCCCTCCACTTT.

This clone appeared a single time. This chain's CDR3 is CASSGAFKLEQYF. The CDR3 coding sequence is TGTGCCAGCTCGGGGGCGTTTAAGCTCGAGCAGTACTTC. V and J are TRBV18 and TRBJ2-7, with a tentative D call TRBD1 (6 bases). There are 13 residues in the CDR3. V was cut by 6 bases and J by 6 bases, with 15 bases left in between. CDR1 KGHSH and CDR2 LQKENI come from the germline V gene.

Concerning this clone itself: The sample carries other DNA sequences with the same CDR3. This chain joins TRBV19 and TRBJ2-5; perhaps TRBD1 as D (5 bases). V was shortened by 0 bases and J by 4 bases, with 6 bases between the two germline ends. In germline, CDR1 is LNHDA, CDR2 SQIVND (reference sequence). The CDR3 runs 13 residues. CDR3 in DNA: TGTGCCAGTAGTATAGATAGGGGAGAGACCCAGTACTTC. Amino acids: CASSIDRGETQYF.

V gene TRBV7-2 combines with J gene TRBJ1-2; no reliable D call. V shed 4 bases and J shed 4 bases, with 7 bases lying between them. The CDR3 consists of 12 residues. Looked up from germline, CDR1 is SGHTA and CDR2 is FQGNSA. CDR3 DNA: TGTGCCAGCAGCTCTACCGGCTATGGCTACACCTTC. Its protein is CASSSTGYGYTF.

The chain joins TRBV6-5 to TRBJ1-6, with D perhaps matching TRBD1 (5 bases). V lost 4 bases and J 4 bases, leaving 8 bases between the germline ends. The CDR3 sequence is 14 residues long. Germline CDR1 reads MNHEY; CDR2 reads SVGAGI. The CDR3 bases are TGTGCCAGCAGTTTCGACAGTTATAATTCACCCCTCCACTTT. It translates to CASSFDSYNSPLHF.

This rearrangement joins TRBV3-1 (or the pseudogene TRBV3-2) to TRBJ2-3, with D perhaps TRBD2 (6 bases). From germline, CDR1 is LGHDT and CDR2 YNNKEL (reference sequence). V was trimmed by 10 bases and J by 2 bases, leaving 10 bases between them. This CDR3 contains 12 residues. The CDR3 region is CATSENTDTQYF. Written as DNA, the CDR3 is TGTGCCACTAGCGAAAACACAGATACGCAGTATTTT.

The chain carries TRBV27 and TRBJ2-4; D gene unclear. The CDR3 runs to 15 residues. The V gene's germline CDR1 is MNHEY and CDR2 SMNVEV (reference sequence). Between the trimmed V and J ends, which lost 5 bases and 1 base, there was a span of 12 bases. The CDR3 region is CASSNGNGAKNIQYF. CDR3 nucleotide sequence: TGTGCCAGCAGTAACGGTAACGGGGCCAAAAACATTCAGTACTTC.

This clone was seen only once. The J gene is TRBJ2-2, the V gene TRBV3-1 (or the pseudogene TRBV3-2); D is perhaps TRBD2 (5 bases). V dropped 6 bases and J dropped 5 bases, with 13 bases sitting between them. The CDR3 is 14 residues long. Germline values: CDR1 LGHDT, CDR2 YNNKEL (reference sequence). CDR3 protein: CASSATSRTGELFF. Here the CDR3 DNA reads TGTGCCAGCAGTGCTACTAGTCGGACCGGGGAGCTGTTTTTT.